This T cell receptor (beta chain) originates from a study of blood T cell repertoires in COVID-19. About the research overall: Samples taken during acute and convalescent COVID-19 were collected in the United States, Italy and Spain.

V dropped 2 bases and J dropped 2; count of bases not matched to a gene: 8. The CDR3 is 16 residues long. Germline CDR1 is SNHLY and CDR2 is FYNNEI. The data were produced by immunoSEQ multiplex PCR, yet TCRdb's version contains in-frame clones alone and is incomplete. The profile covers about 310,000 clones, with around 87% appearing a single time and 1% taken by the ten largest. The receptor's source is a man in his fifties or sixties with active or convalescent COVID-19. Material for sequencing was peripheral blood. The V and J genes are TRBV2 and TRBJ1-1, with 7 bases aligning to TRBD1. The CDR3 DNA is TGTGCCAGCAGTGAAAGGGGGGCAGGGGGAAACACTGAAGCTTTCTTT. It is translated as CASSERGAGGNTEAFF.